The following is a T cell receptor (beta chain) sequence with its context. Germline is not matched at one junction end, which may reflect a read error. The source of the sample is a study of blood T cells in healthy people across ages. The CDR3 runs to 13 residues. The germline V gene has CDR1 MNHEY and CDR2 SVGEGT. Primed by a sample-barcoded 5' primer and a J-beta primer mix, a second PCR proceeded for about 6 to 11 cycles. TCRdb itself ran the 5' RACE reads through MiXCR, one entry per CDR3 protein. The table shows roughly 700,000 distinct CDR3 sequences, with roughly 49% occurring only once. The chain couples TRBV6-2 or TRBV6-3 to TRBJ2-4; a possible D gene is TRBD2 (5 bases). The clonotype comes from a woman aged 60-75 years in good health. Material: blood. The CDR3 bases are TGTGCCAGCAGTGACTCCCCGGGGTGGGAGCAGTACTTC. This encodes CASSDSPGWEQYF.